This T cell receptor (beta chain) was sequenced for a study of T cell clonality in common variable immunodeficiency. At least ten counts were recorded for this clone. Read sequence stops 3 residues before the CDR3 end, and the germline J gene provides the missing end. Germline assignment: CDR1 LGHNA and CDR2 YNFKEQ. This CDR3 is 15 amino acids long. The germline V and J ends were trimmed by 6 bases and 3 bases, with 14 bases remaining between them. TCRdb keeps only in-frame clones here, not all; method: immunoSEQ multiplex PCR. The sample shows some 60,000 clones, no singletons; the ten largest hold approximately 1.6%.

The source is a person between 18 and 75 years old in good health. The chain couples TRBV4-2 to TRBJ2-2, with TRBD2 as a possible D gene (6 bases). Source material: peripheral blood mononuclear cells. Partial CDR3 DNA: TGTGCCAGCAGTCAGGGACTTAGCGACACCGGGGAG. Amino acids: CASSQGLSDTGE. The whole CDR3 protein is CASSQGLSDTGELFF.